This TCR beta chain was found in a study of T cell changes during pregnancy in multiple sclerosis. Libraries were prepared by immunoSEQ multiplex PCR; TCRdb keeps only in-frame clonotypes and omits some of them. The sample comprises tens of thousands of clones, about 89% of which are singletons, and about 0.45% rests with the top ten. Trimming shortened V by 5 bases and J by 11 bases, and 15 bases separated the two germline ends. CDR3 length: 13 residues. Germline values: CDR1 LNHDA, CDR2 SQIVND (reference sequence). The chain links TRBV19 to TRBJ2-2, with a tentative D call TRBD1 (6 bases). This receptor was obtained from a female donor with multiple sclerosis, enrolled in a pregnancy study. Here the sequenced sample was CD4+ T cells from peripheral blood mononuclear cells, taken before pregnancy. The CDR3 coding sequence is TGTGCCAGTAGTCCCGAAGACAGGTTAGAGCTGTTTTTT. Its translation is CASSPEDRLELFF.